These T cell receptor beta chains were read from a single sample in a study of cytomegalovirus exposure and HLA in healthy donors. Repertoires were generated with immunoSEQ multiplex PCR, while TCRdb's copy carries only in-frame clones and drops some. The sample records hundreds of thousands of clones, roughly 70% being singletons. The source material was PBMCs. The origin of the receptors is a female donor in good health and CMV-seronegative. The CDR3 runs from the conserved cysteine through the conserved F or W. Each record gives: CDR3 length, V gene, CDR3 protein.

>12|TRBV18
CASSPQGDEQYF
>13|TRBV7-2
CASRNAGGPEQYF
>15|TRBV6-6
CASSYSNQGNTEAFF
>16|TRBV7-8
CASSPQPRVPGNTIYF
>18|TRBV2
CASVLSNLRGEVIYGYTF
>14|TRBV25-1
CASFDDRGAEKLFF
>15|TRBV10-1
CASSEGGAGSYEQYF
>17|TRBV9
CASSVSTGGGFQETQYF
>16|TRBV9
CASSPNPGTGMGGYTF
>17|TRBV30
CAWSVPTGINVGNTIYF
>16|TRBV5-1
CASSLWGLVSTGELFF
>16|TRBV7-9
CASSPKAGPRTDTQYF
>16|TRBV5-6
CASSLEKKLWNTEAFF
>11|TRBV20-1
CSAYQGGTQYF
>14|TRBV11-3
CASSFEQENEKLFF
>14|TRBV6-5
CASSVGGTNQPQHF
>15|TRBV7-8
CASSLNAGASGEQYF
>16|TRBV28
CASSVPGWTAHNEQFF
>11|TRBV6-5
CASRTGGELFF
>17|TRBV7-7
CASSPGTSGSGADTQYF
>14|TRBV29-1
CSAAPGQVGGELFF
>18|TRBV5-1
CASRQGIAGGTTSYEQYF